The clone carrying this T cell receptor beta chain appeared many times. The antigen is undetermined. The sample belongs to a study of spatial heterogeneity in lung cancer. Broader study findings: Tumor mutation counts were tracked by expanded intratumoral alpha and beta TCR counts.

Indicated time point: sample taken at primary tumor resection. The cohort: 70 to 75 early-stage, untreated non-small cell lung cancer patients. One entry per CDR3 protein, called by TCRdb with MiXCR from the 5' RACE reads. Found here are 20,000 to 25,000 distinct CDR3 sequences, roughly 3% of them singletons; the top ten hold approximately 7.7%. The sequencing used lung tumor tissue, collected at surgery. This sequence was found in a male donor with early-stage non-small cell lung cancer.

This chain's CDR3 is CASRGLRQGSYNEQFF. The CDR3 DNA reads TGTGCCAGCAGGGGACTGAGACAGGGATCTTACAATGAGCAGTTCTTC. The chain links TRBV3-1 to TRBJ2-1; possible D gene TRBD1, 7 bases. The V gene lost 6 bases and the J gene lost 4 bases, with 19 bases spanning the gap. Per the germline V gene, CDR1 is LGHDT and CDR2 is YNNKEL (reference sequence). This CDR3 contains 16 residues.